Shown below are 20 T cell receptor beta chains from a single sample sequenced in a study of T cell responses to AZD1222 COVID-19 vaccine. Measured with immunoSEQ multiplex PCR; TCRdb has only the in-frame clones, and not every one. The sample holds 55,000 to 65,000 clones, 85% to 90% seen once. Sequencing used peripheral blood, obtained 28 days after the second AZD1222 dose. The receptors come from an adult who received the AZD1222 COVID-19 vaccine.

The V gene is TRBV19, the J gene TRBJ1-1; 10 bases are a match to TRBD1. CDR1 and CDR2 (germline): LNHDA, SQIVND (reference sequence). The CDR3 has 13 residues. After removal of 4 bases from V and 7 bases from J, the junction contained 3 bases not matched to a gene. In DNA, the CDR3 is TGTGCCAGTAGTACGGGACAGGGGCGTGAAGCTTTCTTT. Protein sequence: CASSTGQGREAFF.

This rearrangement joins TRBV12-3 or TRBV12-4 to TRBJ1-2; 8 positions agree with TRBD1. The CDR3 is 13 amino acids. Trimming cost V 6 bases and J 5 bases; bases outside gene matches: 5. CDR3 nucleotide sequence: TGTGCCAGCAGACCTGGACAGGGATATGGCTACACCTTC. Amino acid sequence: CASRPGQGYGYTF.

The chain's CDR3 is CASTDTPEGNQPQHF. The CDR3 DNA is TGTGCCAGTACTGACACCCCGGAGGGCAATCAGCCCCAGCATTTT. This sequence joins TRBV19 and TRBJ1-5; D unclear. The CDR3 extends over 15 amino acids. Germline lookup yields CDR1 LNHDA and CDR2 SQIVND (reference sequence). The V end lost 7 bases, the J end lost 2 bases, and 15 bases lay between the germline ends.

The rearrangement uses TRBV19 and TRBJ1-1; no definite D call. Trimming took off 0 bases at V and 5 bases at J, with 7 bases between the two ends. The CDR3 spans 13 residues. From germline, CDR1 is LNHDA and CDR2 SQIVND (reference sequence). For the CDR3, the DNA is TGTGCCAGTAGTATAGATCGCAGGACTGAAGCTTTCTTT. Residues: CASSIDRRTEAFF.

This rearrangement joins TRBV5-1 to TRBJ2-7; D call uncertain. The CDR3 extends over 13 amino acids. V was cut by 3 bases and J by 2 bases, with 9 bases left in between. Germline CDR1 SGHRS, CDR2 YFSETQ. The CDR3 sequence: CASSSGEPYEQYF. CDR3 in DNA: TGCGCCAGCAGCTCGGGCGAACCCTACGAGCAGTACTTC.

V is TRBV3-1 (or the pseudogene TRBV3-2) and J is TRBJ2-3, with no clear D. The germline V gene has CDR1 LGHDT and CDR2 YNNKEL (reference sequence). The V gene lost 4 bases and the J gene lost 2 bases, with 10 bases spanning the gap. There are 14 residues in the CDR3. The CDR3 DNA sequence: TGTGCCAGCAGCCGCGCGACCAACACAGATACGCAGTATTTT. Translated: CASSRATNTDTQYF.

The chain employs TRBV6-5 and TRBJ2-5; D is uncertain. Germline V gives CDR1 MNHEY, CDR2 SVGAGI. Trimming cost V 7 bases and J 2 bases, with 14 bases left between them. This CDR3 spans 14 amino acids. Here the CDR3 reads CASTAPGPQETQYF. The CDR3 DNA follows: TGTGCCAGCACCGCGCCAGGACCTCAAGAGACCCAGTACTTC.

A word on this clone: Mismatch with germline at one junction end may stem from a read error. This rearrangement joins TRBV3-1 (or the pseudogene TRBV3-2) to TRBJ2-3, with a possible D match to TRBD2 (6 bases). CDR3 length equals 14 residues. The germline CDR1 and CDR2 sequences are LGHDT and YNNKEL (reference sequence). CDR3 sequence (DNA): TGTGCCAGCAGTCAAGATACGGGAGTAGATACGCAGTATTTT. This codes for CASSQDTGVDTQYF.

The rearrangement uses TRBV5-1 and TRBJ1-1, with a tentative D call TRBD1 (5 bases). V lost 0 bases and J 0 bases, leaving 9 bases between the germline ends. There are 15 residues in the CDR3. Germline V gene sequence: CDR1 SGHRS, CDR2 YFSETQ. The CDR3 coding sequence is TGCGCCAGCAGCTTGGTGGGACGCATGAACACTGAAGCTTTCTTT. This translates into CASSLVGRMNTEAFF.

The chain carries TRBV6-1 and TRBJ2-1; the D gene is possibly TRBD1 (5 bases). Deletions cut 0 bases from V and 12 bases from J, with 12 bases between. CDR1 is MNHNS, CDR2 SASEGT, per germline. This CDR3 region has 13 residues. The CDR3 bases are TGTGCCAGCAGTGAAGCAGGGGAACGGAGGCAGTTCTTC. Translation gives CASSEAGERRQFF.

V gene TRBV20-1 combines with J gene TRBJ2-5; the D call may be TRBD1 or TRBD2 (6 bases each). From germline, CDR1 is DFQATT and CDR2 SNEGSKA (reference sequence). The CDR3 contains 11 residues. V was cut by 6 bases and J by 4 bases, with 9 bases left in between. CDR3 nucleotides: TGCAGTGCACAGGGAGGAGAGACCCAGTACTTC. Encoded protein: CSAQGGETQYF.

CDR3 region: CAISDGRTGELFF. CDR3 DNA: TGTGCCATCAGTGATGGAAGAACCGGGGAGCTGTTTTTT. The chain employs TRBV10-3 and TRBJ2-2, with no clear D. V was shortened by 3 bases and J by 5 bases, with 7 bases between the two germline ends. CDR1 is ENHRY, CDR2 SYGVKD, per germline. The CDR3 is 13 amino acids.

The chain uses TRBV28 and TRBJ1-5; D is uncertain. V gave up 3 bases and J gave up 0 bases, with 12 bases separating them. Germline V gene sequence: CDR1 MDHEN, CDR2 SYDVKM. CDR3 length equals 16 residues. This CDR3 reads CASSFSGIYSNQPQHF. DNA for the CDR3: TGTGCCAGCAGTTTCTCGGGGATTTATAGCAATCAGCCCCAGCATTTT.

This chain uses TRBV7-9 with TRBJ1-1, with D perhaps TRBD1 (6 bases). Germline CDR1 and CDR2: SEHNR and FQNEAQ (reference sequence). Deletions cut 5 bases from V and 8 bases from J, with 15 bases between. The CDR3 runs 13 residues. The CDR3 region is CASSGEGGTEAFF. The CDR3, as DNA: TGTGCCAGCAGCGGGGAAGGGGGGACGGAAGCTTTCTTT.

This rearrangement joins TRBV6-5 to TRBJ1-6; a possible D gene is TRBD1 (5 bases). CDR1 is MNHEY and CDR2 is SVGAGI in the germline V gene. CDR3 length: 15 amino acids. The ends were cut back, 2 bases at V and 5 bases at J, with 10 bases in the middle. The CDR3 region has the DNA TGTGCCAGCAGTTACCCCGGGGCGGATAATTCACCCCTCCACTTT. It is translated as CASSYPGADNSPLHF.

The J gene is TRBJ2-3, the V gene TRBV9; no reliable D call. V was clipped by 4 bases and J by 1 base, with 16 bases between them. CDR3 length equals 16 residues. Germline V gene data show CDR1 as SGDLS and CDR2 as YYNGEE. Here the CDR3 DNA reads TGTGCCAGCAGCCCCAGTAGGACGGGCCGCACAGATACGCAGTATTTT. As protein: CASSPSRTGRTDTQYF.

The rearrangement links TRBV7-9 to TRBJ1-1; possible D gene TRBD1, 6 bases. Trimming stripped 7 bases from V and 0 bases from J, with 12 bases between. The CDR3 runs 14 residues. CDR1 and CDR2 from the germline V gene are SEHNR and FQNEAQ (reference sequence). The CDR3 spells CASTGGLMNTEAFF. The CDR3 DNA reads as TGTGCCAGCACGGGGGGCCTAATGAACACTGAAGCTTTCTTT.

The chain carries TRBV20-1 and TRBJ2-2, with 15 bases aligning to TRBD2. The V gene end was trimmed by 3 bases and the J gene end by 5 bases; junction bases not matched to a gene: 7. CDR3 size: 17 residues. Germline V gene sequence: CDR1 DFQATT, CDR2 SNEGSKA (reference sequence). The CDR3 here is CSASRTSGRASTGELFF. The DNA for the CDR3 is TGCAGTGCTAGTAGGACTAGCGGGAGGGCAAGTACCGGGGAGCTGTTTTTT.

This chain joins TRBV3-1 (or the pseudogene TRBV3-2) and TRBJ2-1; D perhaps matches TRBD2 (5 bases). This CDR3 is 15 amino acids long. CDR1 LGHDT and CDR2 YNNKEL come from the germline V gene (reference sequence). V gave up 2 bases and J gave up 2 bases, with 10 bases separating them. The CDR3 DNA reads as TGTGCCAGCAGCCAATCCCGGGGAACCTACAATGAGCAGTTCTTC. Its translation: CASSQSRGTYNEQFF.

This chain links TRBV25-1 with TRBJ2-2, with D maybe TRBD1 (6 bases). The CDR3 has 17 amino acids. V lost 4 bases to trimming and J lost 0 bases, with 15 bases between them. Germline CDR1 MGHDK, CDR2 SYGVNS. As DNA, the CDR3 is TGTGCCAGCAGTGCCAACAGGGAACCTACGAACACCGGGGAGCTGTTTTTT. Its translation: CASSANREPTNTGELFF.